Listed here are 11 T cell receptor beta chains from one sample, sequenced in a study of CD8 T cells in ankylosing spondylitis. TCRdb redid the calling of the 5' RACE reads with MiXCR, one entry per CDR3 protein. The data hold roughly 250,000 distinct CDR3 sequences, with roughly 8.6% observed a single time. Sequences were obtained from blood, either unsorted or a sorted T cell fraction (not recorded which). The source of these receptors is a male donor with ankylosing spondylitis or in good health (not recorded which).

This clonotype has ten or more counts. This chain links TRBV6-5 with TRBJ2-7, with D hard to call. This CDR3 has 14 residues. V gave up 2 bases and J gave up 3 bases, with 11 bases separating them. Germline CDR1 reads MNHEY; CDR2 reads SVGAGI. CDR3 sequence reads: CASSYLVSDYEQYF. CDR3 nucleotides: TGTGCCAGCAGTTACCTCGTGTCCGACTACGAGCAGTACTTC.

This clonotype was seen ten or more times. The chain combines TRBV20-1 with TRBJ2-3; D is unresolved. V lost 0 bases to trimming and J lost 6 bases, with 19 bases between them. Germline V gives CDR1 DFQATT, CDR2 SNEGSKA (reference sequence). The CDR3 sequence is 16 residues long. Here the CDR3 reads CSARDLIGPKRDTQYF. The DNA of the CDR3 is TGCAGTGCTAGAGACCTAATAGGGCCCAAACGGGATACGCAGTATTTT.

This clonotype was recorded a few times. The V gene is TRBV5-1, the J gene TRBJ2-2, with 7 bases identical to TRBD2. This CDR3 spans 15 amino acids. V gave up 0 bases and J gave up 3 bases; unmatched junction bases: 2. Germline assignment: CDR1 SGHRS and CDR2 YFSETQ. CDR3 in amino acids: CASSLVGGYTGELFF. CDR3 nucleotides: TGCGCCAGCAGCTTGGTCGGGGGGTACACCGGGGAGCTGTTTTTT. Looking up the rest from reference TRBV5-1 and TRBJ2-2 gives the full variable domain: KAGVTQTPRYLIKTRGQQVTLSCSPISGHRSVSWYQQTPGQGLQFLFEYFSETQRNKGNFPGRFSGRQFSNSRSEMNVSTLELGDSALYLCASSLVGGYTGELFFGEGSRLTVL.

This chain connects TRBV19 to TRBJ1-2, with TRBD1 matching 7 bases. Germline loops: CDR1 LNHDA, CDR2 SQIVND (reference sequence). The V and J ends lost 5 bases and 4 bases, in that order; junction bases with no gene match: 7. The CDR3 is 14 residues long. The CDR3 DNA follows: TGTGCCAGTAGTTCCACCGGGACAGCCTATGGCTACACCTTC. It is translated as CASSSTGTAYGYTF. Full variable domain (missing parts from reference TRBV19 and TRBJ1-2): DGGITQSPKYLFRKEGQNVTLSCEQNLNHDAMYWYRQDPGQGLRLIYYSQIVNDFQKGDIAEGYSVSREKKESFPLTVTSAQKNPTAFYLCASSSTGTAYGYTFGSGTRLTVV.

This clonotype was seen only a few times. The rearrangement joins TRBV13 to TRBJ1-1, with TRBD1 as a possible D gene (6 bases). The V and J ends lost 8 bases and 3 bases respectively, with 22 bases between them. CDR3 size: 16 residues. Germline V gene sequence: CDR1 PRHDT, CDR2 FYEKMQ (reference sequence). CDR3 sequence (DNA): TGTGCCAGCTCCGAGGACAGAGGTTCCGTCTACACTGAAGCTTTCTTT. This sequence encodes CASSEDRGSVYTEAFF.

There are many counts of this clonotype. The V call is TRBV5-1, the J call TRBJ2-3; perhaps TRBD1 as D (6 bases). This CDR3 is built from 14 residues. V was pared by 2 bases and J by 4 bases, with 11 bases between. Germline CDR1 and CDR2: SGHRS and YFSETQ. This chain's CDR3 is CASSFNRAADTQYF. The CDR3 nucleotides read TGCGCCAGCAGCTTTAACAGGGCAGCAGATACGCAGTATTTT.

In this sample, this clonotype turned up many times. J is TRBJ1-1 and V is TRBV29-1, with D uncertain. The CDR3 spans 15 residues. V lost 6 bases, J lost 0 bases, and 17 bases lay in between. The germline CDR1 and CDR2 sequences are SQVTM and ANQGSEA. CDR3 sequence: CSVSEGGSMNTEAFF. As DNA, the CDR3 is TGCAGCGTGAGCGAGGGAGGTTCCATGAACACTGAAGCTTTCTTT.

The chain employs TRBV6-2 or TRBV6-3 and TRBJ2-5; 7 bases are shared with TRBD2. Germline CDR1 and CDR2: MNHEY and SVGEGT. Germline trimming cut 6 bases from V and 3 bases from J; bases unmatched to any gene: 7. This CDR3 region has 14 residues. CDR3: CASRPSGAKETQYF. In DNA, the CDR3 is TGTGCCAGCAGGCCCAGCGGGGCCAAAGAGACCCAGTACTTC.

This clonotype was observed many times. This chain links TRBV5-5 with TRBJ2-7, with TRBD2 matching 8 bases. Trimming removed 4 bases from V and 5 bases from J; junction bases left unmatched: 11. This CDR3 is 15 amino acids long. Per germline, CDR1 SGHKS and CDR2 YYEKEE (reference sequence). CDR3 residues: CASSLRRSGTHEQYF. The CDR3 DNA reads as TGTGCCAGCAGCCTTCGGCGTAGCGGGACCCACGAGCAGTACTTC.

This clonotype has a count of ten or more. V gene TRBV5-1 combines with J gene TRBJ2-1; 12 positions agree with TRBD2. V lost 4 bases and J lost 4; bases outside the gene matches: 6. The length of the CDR3 is 16 residues. The germline gives CDR1 SGHRS, CDR2 YFSETQ. The CDR3 reads CASSVTLAGGYNEQFF. In DNA form, the CDR3 reads TGCGCCAGCAGCGTCACACTAGCGGGGGGTTACAATGAGCAGTTCTTC.

This clonotype was found many times. The genes are TRBV10-3 and TRBJ2-3; 8 bases map to TRBD2. Germline V gives CDR1 ENHRY, CDR2 SYGVKD. CDR3 length: 16 amino acids. V gave up 6 bases and J gave up 5 bases; unmatched junction bases: 13. The DNA for the CDR3 is TGTGCCATCAGGTCCTTGGTCAGCGGGAGTGGAGATACGCAGTATTTT. Amino acid sequence: CAIRSLVSGSGDTQYF.